This record concerns one TCR beta chain sequence. Its specificity is unknown. PCR amplification relied on 60 Vbeta primers (plus 13 Jbeta primers). The authors' processing: As a later analysis found, there were approximately 80 million unique TCR beta chains, of which roughly 11 million were shared. The data were produced by immunoSEQ multiplex PCR, yet TCRdb's version contains in-frame clones alone and is incomplete. D and trimming come from the DNA, and the V and J calls and clone size come from that table. The repertoire holds over 75,000 clones, with roughly 86% as singletons. Germline V gene lookup returns CDR1 MNHNS and CDR2 SASEGT. The CDR3 is 16 amino acids. V gave up 0 bases and J gave up 3 bases, with 15 bases separating them. This sample is part of a study of cytomegalovirus exposure and HLA in healthy donors. Study as a whole: Among the roughly 400 genotyped donors, 81% were placed in the Caucasian-associated ancestry cluster.

Overall study findings and caveats: Analysis was carried out at a later point, and it linked a missense DCLRE1C variant to TCR beta V- and J-gene trimming.

Donors consisted of healthy bone marrow donors. The chain employs TRBV6-1 and TRBJ2-7; no clear D gene. The receptor was derived from a woman younger than 30 in good health and CMV-seropositive. Sequencing was done on a sample of PBMCs. CDR3 sequence: CASSEALYLSVYEQYF. CDR3 DNA: TGTGCCAGCAGTGAAGCGCTTTACCTGAGTGTCTACGAGCAGTACTTC.